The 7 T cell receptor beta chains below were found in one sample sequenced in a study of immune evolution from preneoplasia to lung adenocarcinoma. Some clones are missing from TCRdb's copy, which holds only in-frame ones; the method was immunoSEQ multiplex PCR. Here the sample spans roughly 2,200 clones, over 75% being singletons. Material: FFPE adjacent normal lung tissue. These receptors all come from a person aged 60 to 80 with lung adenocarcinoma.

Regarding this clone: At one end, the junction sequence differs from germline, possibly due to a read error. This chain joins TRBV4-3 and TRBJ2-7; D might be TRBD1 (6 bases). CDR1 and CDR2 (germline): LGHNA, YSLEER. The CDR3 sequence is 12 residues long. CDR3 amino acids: CASSQDDRKQYF. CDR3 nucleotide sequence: TGCGCCAGCAGCCAAGATGACAGGAAGCAATACTTC.

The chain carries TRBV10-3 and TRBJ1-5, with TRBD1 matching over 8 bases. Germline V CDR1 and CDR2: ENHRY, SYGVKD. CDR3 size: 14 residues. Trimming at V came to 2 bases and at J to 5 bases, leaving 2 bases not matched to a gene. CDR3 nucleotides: TGTGCCATCAGTGAGGGACAGGGTGATCAGCCCCAGCATTTT. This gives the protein CAISEGQGDQPQHF.

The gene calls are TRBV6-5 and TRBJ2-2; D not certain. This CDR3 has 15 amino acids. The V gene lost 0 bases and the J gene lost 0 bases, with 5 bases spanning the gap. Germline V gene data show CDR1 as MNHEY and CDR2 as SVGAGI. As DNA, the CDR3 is TGTGCCAGCAGTTACTCGACCGCGAACACCGGGGAGCTGTTTTTT. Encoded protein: CASSYSTANTGELFF.

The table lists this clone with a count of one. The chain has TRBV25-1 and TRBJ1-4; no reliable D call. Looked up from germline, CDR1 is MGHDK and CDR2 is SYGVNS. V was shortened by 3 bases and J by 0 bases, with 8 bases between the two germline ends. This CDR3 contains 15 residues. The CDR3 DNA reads TGTGCCAGCAGTGACCCCGACGCAACTAATGAAAAACTGTTTTTT. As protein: CASSDPDATNEKLFF.

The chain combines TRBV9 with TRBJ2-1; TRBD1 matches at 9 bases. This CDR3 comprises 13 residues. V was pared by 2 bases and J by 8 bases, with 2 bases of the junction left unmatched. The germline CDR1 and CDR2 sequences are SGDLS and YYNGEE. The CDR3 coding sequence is TGTGCCAGCAGCGTCACAGGGGGCGATGAGCAGTTCTTC. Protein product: CASSVTGGDEQFF.

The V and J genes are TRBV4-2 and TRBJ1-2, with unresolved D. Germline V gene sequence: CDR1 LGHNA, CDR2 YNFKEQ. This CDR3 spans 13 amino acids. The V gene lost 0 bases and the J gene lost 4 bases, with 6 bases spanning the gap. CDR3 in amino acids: CASSQDTFYGYTF. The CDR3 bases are TGTGCCAGCAGCCAAGATACGTTCTATGGCTACACCTTC.

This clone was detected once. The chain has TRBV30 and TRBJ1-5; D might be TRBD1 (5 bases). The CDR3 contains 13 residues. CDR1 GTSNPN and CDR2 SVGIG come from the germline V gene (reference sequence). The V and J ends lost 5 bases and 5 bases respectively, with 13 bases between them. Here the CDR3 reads CAWAGTTDQPQHF. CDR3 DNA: TGTGCCTGGGCCGGGACTACAGATCAGCCCCAGCATTTT.